One and the same sample provided the 26 T cell receptor beta chains below, sequenced in a study of regulatory T cells in long-lasting Graves disease. Stated time point: newly diagnosed GD, antithyroid drugs for less than 3 months. PBMCs provided the RNA from which the TCR library was made. Investigators prepared the TCR beta libraries by applying iRepertoire HTBI primers and Arm-PCR of CDR3 regions. One entry per CDR3 protein, called by TCRdb with MiXCR from the multiplex PCR reads. The data contain 400,000 to 550,000 distinct CDR3 sequences, over 15% of them singletons. The same data also contributed to another study, on T cells in Graves' hyperthyroidism and ophthalmopathy.

Sequenced here: peripheral blood mononuclear cells (PBMCs), sampled at new diagnosis, from a patient treated with antithyroid drugs. These receptors all come from a woman in her thirties with Graves disease.

This clonotype showed up many times. V usage is TRBV5-6 and J usage is TRBJ2-1; D unresolved. Deletions cut 0 bases from V and 9 bases from J, with 10 bases between. The CDR3 runs 13 residues. From germline, CDR1 is SGHDT and CDR2 YYEEEE. Here the CDR3 DNA reads TGTGCCAGCAGCTTGGAGGTGGGAAGTGAGCAGTTCTTC. Its protein is CASSLEVGSEQFF.

This clonotype was picked up a small number of times. The rearrangement links TRBV5-4 to TRBJ1-2; 9 bases line up with TRBD1. Per the germline V gene, CDR1 is SGHNT and CDR2 is YYREEE (reference sequence). The ends lost 0 bases at V and 5 bases at J; junction bases unmatched: 5. CDR3 size: 15 residues. DNA for the CDR3: TGTGCCAGCAGCTTGGACTCTGGGACAGGGTATGGCTACACCTTC. As protein: CASSLDSGTGYGYTF.

In this sample, this clonotype turned up many times. The V and J genes are TRBV14 and TRBJ2-1; the D is unclear. This CDR3 comprises 12 residues. The germline CDR1 and CDR2 sequences are SGHDN and FVKESK. Trimming took off 5 bases at V and 2 bases at J, with 4 bases between the two ends. CDR3: CASSDAYNEQFF. CDR3 sequence (DNA): TGTGCCAGCAGCGACGCCTACAATGAGCAGTTCTTC.

This clonotype was seen ten or more times. The chain has TRBV20-1 and TRBJ2-1, with a weak D call TRBD2 (6 bases). Germline V gene lookup returns CDR1 DFQATT and CDR2 SNEGSKA (reference sequence). There are 13 residues in the CDR3. V lost 6 bases to trimming and J lost 2 bases, with 11 bases between them. The DNA for the CDR3 is TGCAGTGCGCCCCGGGGGACCTACAATGAGCAGTTCTTC. Residues: CSAPRGTYNEQFF.

In its sample, this clonotype was seen many times. The gene calls are TRBV29-1 and TRBJ1-1; no clear D. Between the trimmed V and J ends, which lost 6 bases and 0 bases, there was a span of 8 bases. This CDR3 spans 12 amino acids. The germline CDR1 and CDR2 sequences are SQVTM and ANQGSEA. As DNA, the CDR3 is TGCAGCGTCATTAGGGTGAACACTGAAGCTTTCTTT. Translated, it gives CSVIRVNTEAFF.

As concerns this clonotype: This may be a read error: a much more frequent sequence differs by one nucleotide. The chain carries TRBV5-8 and TRBJ1-2, with D perhaps TRBD1 (6 bases). Germline CDR1 is SGHTS and CDR2 is YDEGEE. This CDR3 comprises 15 residues. The ends were cut back, 1 base at V and 4 bases at J, with 14 bases in the middle. In DNA form, the CDR3 reads TGTGCCAGCAGCTTGAACGGCCCAGGGGTCTATGGCTACACCTTC. Its translation: CASSLNGPGVYGYTF.

This clonotype was seen repeatedly, ten times or more. The genes are TRBV20-1 and TRBJ2-1; 7 bases agree with TRBD2. The CDR3 contains 14 residues. The germline CDR1 and CDR2 sequences are DFQATT and SNEGSKA (reference sequence). J gave up 4 bases and V 0 bases, and 3 bases lay outside the gene matches. CDR3 DNA: TGCAGTGCTAGAGACGGGCGGGAGTACAATGAGCAGTTCTTC. This codes for CSARDGREYNEQFF.

This clonotype was picked up many times. This chain joins TRBV7-6 and TRBJ1-6; 9 nucleotides line up with TRBD1. The CDR3 has 15 residues. Germline-derived CDR1 and CDR2 are SGHVS and FNYEAQ. V lost 6 bases to trimming and J lost 6 bases; unmatched junction nucleotides: 6. CDR3 DNA: TGTGCCAGCAGGCCCAGGACAGGGGTTAATTCACCCCTCCACTTT. It translates to CASRPRTGVNSPLHF.

This clonotype was seen at least ten times. The gene calls are TRBV19 and TRBJ2-7; weak D call: TRBD1 (5 bases). V dropped 2 bases and J dropped 0 bases, with 11 bases sitting between them. Germline loops: CDR1 LNHDA, CDR2 SQIVND (reference sequence). The CDR3 contains 15 residues. The CDR3 region is CASSITGRSSYEQYF. Written as DNA, the CDR3 is TGTGCCAGTAGTATAACAGGCCGAAGCTCCTACGAGCAGTACTTC.

This clonotype was seen repeatedly, ten times or more. The chain links TRBV6-1 to TRBJ2-1; perhaps D is TRBD1 or TRBD2 (5 bases each). V was pared by 2 bases and J by 4 bases, with 18 bases between. This CDR3 contains 17 residues. Germline V lookup: CDR1 MNHNS, CDR2 SASEGT. The CDR3 DNA reads as TGTGCCAGCAGTGAAAGCGGCAGGACACAGGTTTACAATGAGCAGTTCTTC. This encodes CASSESGRTQVYNEQFF.

This clonotype came up many times. The chain combines TRBV3-1 with TRBJ2-3, with TRBD2 matching 8 bases. From germline, CDR1 is LGHDT and CDR2 YNNKEL (reference sequence). V lost 1 base to trimming and J lost 2 bases; unmatched junction nucleotides: 5. There are 16 residues in the CDR3. The CDR3 sequence is CASSQVSSGFTDTQYF. CDR3 nucleotides: TGTGCCAGCAGCCAAGTGTCTAGCGGGTTCACAGATACGCAGTATTTT.

V usage is TRBV2 and J usage is TRBJ1-1; no clear D. This CDR3 comprises 15 residues. The germline CDR1 and CDR2 sequences are SNHLY and FYNNEI. The V end was cut by 6 bases, the J end by 3 bases, with 17 bases between. CDR3 coding DNA: TGTGCCAGCAGGGACCGATGGCTTGGGGACACTGAAGCTTTCTTT. Encoded protein: CASRDRWLGDTEAFF.

This clonotype showed up just a few times. This chain links TRBV27 with TRBJ2-3, with D perhaps matching TRBD2 (5 bases). The V gene's germline CDR1 is MNHEY and CDR2 SMNVEV (reference sequence). There are 14 residues in the CDR3. Trimming shortened V by 7 bases and J by 6 bases, and 17 bases separated the two germline ends. The CDR3 loop is CASTPLGSWDTQYF. CDR3 sequence (DNA): TGTGCCAGCACCCCTTTAGGGAGCTGGGATACGCAGTATTTT.

This clonotype was observed many times. The chain links TRBV28 to TRBJ2-1, with D possibly being TRBD2 (6 bases). The CDR3 totals 13 residues. V gave up 3 bases and J gave up 9 bases, with 12 bases separating them. Germline V gene sequence: CDR1 MDHEN, CDR2 SYDVKM. This chain's CDR3 is CASSFASVAEQFF. DNA of the CDR3: TGTGCCAGCAGTTTTGCTAGCGTAGCTGAGCAGTTCTTC.

As concerns this clonotype: No conserved phenylalanine or tryptophan ends this CDR3, so it is likely a read error. This sequence joins TRBV10-3 and TRBJ2-7, with D perhaps TRBD2 (5 bases). V was trimmed by 2 bases and J by 9 bases, leaving 14 bases between them. Germline V CDR1 and CDR2: ENHRY, SYGVKD. The CDR3 sequence is 13 residues long. For the CDR3, the DNA is TGTGCCATCAGTGAGGCGGGTGCTTCGGGGCAGTACCTC. Translating it yields CAISEAGASGQYL.

Ten or more counts support this clonotype. The chain carries TRBV6-5 and TRBJ1-1, with unresolved D. Germline values: CDR1 MNHEY, CDR2 SVGAGI. V shed 2 bases and J shed 1 base, with 8 bases lying between them. The CDR3 consists of 14 residues. The CDR3, as DNA: TGTGCCAGCAGTTACGGACGGCAGAACACTGAAGCTTTCTTT. Its translation is CASSYGRQNTEAFF.

This clonotype was seen a few times. The chain couples TRBV19 to TRBJ2-5, with 7 bases that match TRBD2. After removal of 7 bases from V and 2 bases from J, the junction contained 7 bases not matched to a gene. The CDR3 is 14 residues long. CDR1 is LNHDA and CDR2 is SQIVND in the germline V gene (reference sequence). The CDR3 loop reads CASTSGRLQETQYF. CDR3 DNA sequence: TGTGCCAGTACTAGCGGACGTTTACAAGAGACCCAGTACTTC.

The table lists this clonotype with many counts. The chain uses TRBV11-2 and TRBJ1-4; maybe TRBD1 (6 bases). The CDR3 runs 14 residues. Trimming removed 6 bases at V and 7 bases at J, with 15 bases between. Per germline, CDR1 SGHAT and CDR2 FQNNGV. The CDR3 DNA follows: TGTGCCAGCAGTTCACAGGGTTTCGGTGAAAAACTGTTTTTT. Its translation: CASSSQGFGEKLFF.

With respect to this clonotype: A much larger clone lies a single base off, so this may be a read error. The rearrangement links TRBV11-2 to TRBJ1-1; possible D gene TRBD1, 5 bases. V shed 5 bases and J shed 0 bases, with 13 bases lying between them. The CDR3 length is 15 residues. CDR1 is SGHAT, CDR2 FQNNGV, per germline. The CDR3: CASSKVVDMNTEAFF. The CDR3 DNA follows: TGTGCCAGCAGCAAAGTGGTGGACATGAACACTGAAGCTTTCTTT.

This sequence joins TRBV29-1 and TRBJ2-2, with 10 bases fitting TRBD2. The length of the CDR3 is 18 residues. Germline CDR1 SQVTM, CDR2 ANQGSEA. J lost 5 bases, V lost 4 bases, and 16 bases had no gene match. The CDR3 loop reads CSVGGPIAGGTGTGELFF. DNA of the CDR3: TGCAGCGTTGGGGGGCCTATAGCGGGAGGCACGGGGACCGGGGAGCTGTTTTTT.

This clonotype was counted many times. V gene TRBV28 combines with J gene TRBJ1-2; a possible D gene is TRBD1 (5 bases). Germline V gene sequence: CDR1 MDHEN, CDR2 SYDVKM. The length of the CDR3 is 14 residues. The ends were cut back, 5 bases at V and 8 bases at J, with 18 bases in the middle. CDR3 in amino acids: CASSRPEGLRGYTF. CDR3 DNA sequence: TGTGCCAGCAGTCGCCCTGAGGGGCTAAGGGGCTACACCTTC.

The sample holds many counts of this clonotype. The gene calls are TRBV7-6 and TRBJ2-6; 7 bases are a match to TRBD1. CDR1 and CDR2 from the germline V gene are SGHVS and FNYEAQ. V lost 0 bases to trimming and J lost 2 bases; unmatched junction nucleotides: 10. This CDR3 comprises 19 residues. The CDR3 loop reads CASSLAPNRGVTGANVLTF. In DNA form, the CDR3 reads TGTGCCAGCAGCTTAGCGCCGAACAGGGGAGTAACTGGGGCCAACGTCCTGACTTTC. Using reference TRBV7-6 and TRBJ2-6 for the parts outside the CDR3, the full variable domain is GAGVSQSPRYKVTKRGQDVALRCDPISGHVSLYWYRQALGQGPEFLTYFNYEAQQDKSGLPNDRFSAERPEGSISTLTIQRTEQRDSAMYRCASSLAPNRGVTGANVLTFGAGSRLTVL.

This clonotype was detected only once. CDR3 in amino acids: CASSIGADTGELFF. CDR3 coding DNA: TGTGCCAGTAGTATCGGAGCAGACACCGGGGAGCTGTTTTTT. The chain joins TRBV19 to TRBJ2-2, with D uncertain. The CDR3 totals 14 residues. The germline V and J ends were trimmed by 3 bases and 3 bases, with 8 bases remaining between them. Germline CDR1 and CDR2: LNHDA and SQIVND (reference sequence).

The rearrangement links TRBV28 to TRBJ1-5; D unclear. This CDR3 has 14 amino acids. Germline loops: CDR1 MDHEN, CDR2 SYDVKM. The ends were cut back, 4 bases at V and 0 bases at J, with 7 bases in the middle. The CDR3, as DNA: TGTGCCAGCAGTTGGCGGGATAGCAATCAGCCCCAGCATTTT. This gives the protein CASSWRDSNQPQHF.

The chain couples TRBV20-1 to TRBJ2-7, with 11 nucleotides matching TRBD2. The germline gives CDR1 DFQATT, CDR2 SNEGSKA (reference sequence). This CDR3 region has 16 residues. Trimming at V came to 5 bases and at J to 3 bases, leaving 12 bases not matched to a gene. CDR3 sequence: CSAYSMGLAANYEQYF. For the CDR3, the DNA is TGCAGTGCTTACTCCATGGGACTAGCGGCTAACTACGAGCAGTACTTC.

Only a few counts were recorded for this clonotype. The chain links TRBV6-1 to TRBJ2-6; 9 bases agree with TRBD2. V lost 8 bases to trimming and J lost 0 bases; unmatched junction nucleotides: 8. The CDR3 has 17 residues. Germline V gene sequence: CDR1 MNHNS, CDR2 SASEGT. CDR3 in amino acids: CASGITSGYSGANVLTF. The CDR3 DNA is TGTGCCAGCGGAATTACTAGCGGGTACTCTGGGGCCAACGTCCTGACTTTC.